What follows is one TCR beta chain and its context. Its binding antigen is unknown. Base quality data are lacking; no much larger clone is found one base away. Different DNA sequences within this sample yield the same CDR3. Genomic DNA was extracted from sorted cells with the Quick-DNA Microprep Kit. Amplification of TCRbeta DNA was done with the immunoSEQ hsTCRbeta kit, following the protocol from the manufacturer. An Illumina MiSeq instrument was used to sequence the TCRbeta libraries. The study's own analysis went as follows. After out-of-frame sequences were removed, millions of distinct TCRbeta sequences remained, averaging around 66,000 per individual. Each individual was scored using the number of some 160 previously reported CMV-associated TCRbeta sequences that the individual carried and the total number of productive distinct TCRbeta sequences. A beta-binomial model was reimplemented in Python, and scikit-learn random forests with default parameters were trained on US cohort data. On the Belgian cohort, classifier performance was reported as the median AUC, along with percentile confidence intervals, across 10,000 bootstrap iterations. TCRdb mirrors the immuneACCESS table, restricted to in-frame sequences. Some clones are absent from its copies; in checked studies, under half trace to an unresolved V gene, and the reason for the others is unknown. Clonal size and the V and J genes are those of that table, whereas D and trimming came from the DNA. Present in this sample are 50,000 to 65,000 clones, around three quarters of which were seen just once. The biggest ten clones account for more than 2.5% of the sample.

Single viable CD3+CD4+CD8-CD45RO+ cells were sorted as memory CD4+ T cells on a FACSAria II. CMV serostatus was determined with a Roche Elecsys assay detecting serum IgG against CMV pp150, pp28, p38 and p52. Once the samples were thawed, total CD4+ T cells were enriched through positive selection using CD4 magnetic microbeads. Samples originated from another study that specifically interrogated the CD4+ T cell memory repertoire. Following standard operating procedures, peripheral blood mononuclear cells were isolated and cryopreserved, while serum was kept at -80 degrees C. The staining used CD3-PerCP (BW264/56), CD4-APC (RPA-T4), CD45RO-PE (UCHT1) and CD8-Pacific Orange (3B5) antibodies, and Sytox blue was used to exclude non-viable cells. The data stem from a study of memory CD4+ T cells and cytomegalovirus serostatus (dated 2019 in TCRdb). Regarding the complete study: The cohort comprised 33 healthy Belgian adults, 9 CMV seropositive and around 24 CMV seronegative. The study sequenced CD4+ memory TCRbeta repertoires of a Belgian cohort with known cytomegalovirus serostatus to replicate a published TCR-based CMV serostatus classifier.

The CDR3 numbers 14 residues from cysteine through phenylalanine. Left in the record is the CDR3 DNA by itself, 42 bases read in frame from the first base. V loses 3 bases of germline sequence and J loses 0 bases, and the interval between the two ends is 8 bases. Taken from the germline V gene, the CDR1 and CDR2 loops are SGHNT and YENEEA. The full study reports these points: Of fewer than 200 previously reported CMV-associated TCRbeta sequences, over 65 appeared in the CD4+ memory repertoires, each in one to five individuals. For CMV serostatus prediction, a median bootstrapped AUC of 0.95 was reached with the original framework, and a median bootstrapped AUC of roughly 0.9 was reached with a US-trained random forest. Results were interpreted as suggesting that the CMV-associated TCR signature is largely present in the CD4+ memory repertoire. On the Belgian cohort, the classifier built on the original framework reached a median bootstrapped AUC of roughly 0.96, with a 95% CI of 0.76-1.00. Only CD4+CD45RO+ memory cells were sequenced, in contrast to the original study, which included naive and memory CD4+ and CD8+ populations.

What was sequenced was memory CD4+ T cells from blood. This receptor was identified in an adult in good health and CMV-seropositive. This receptor chain uses TRBV11-3 and TRBJ1-1, with no confidently assigned D gene. The CDR3 corresponds to CASSFGRLNTEAFF. The nucleotides read TGTGCCAGCAGCTTCGGCAGATTGAACACTGAAGCTTTCTTT.